Reported below is one T cell receptor (beta chain). The antigen is not known. 60 Vbeta and 13 Jbeta primers were used in PCR. The method was immunoSEQ multiplex PCR; TCRdb's version includes in-frame clones alone and lacks a portion of them. The sample carries fewer than 200,000 clones, 77% recorded once. The CDR3 loop spans 14 amino acids. From germline, CDR1 is KGHSH and CDR2 LQKENI. V lost 3 bases, J lost 6 bases, and 14 bases lay in between. The sample comes from a study of cytomegalovirus exposure and HLA in healthy donors. Broader study findings: Fewer N-insertions than the approximately 680-donor mean were reportedly shown by an Asian-associated ancestry cluster in a later analysis. A later analysis linked a missense DCLRE1C variant to TCR beta V- and J-gene trimming. When presence/absence was analysed, sequencing depth was taken to be roughly uniform across donors.

The rearrangement joins TRBV18 to TRBJ1-1; a possible D gene is TRBD1 (5 bases). The sample was PBMCs. The sequence was obtained from a woman between 35 and 50 years old in good health and CMV-seropositive. The CDR3 is CASSPREGKSEAFF. The CDR3 DNA sequence: TGTGCCAGCTCACCGAGGGAGGGGAAGTCTGAAGCTTTCTTT.